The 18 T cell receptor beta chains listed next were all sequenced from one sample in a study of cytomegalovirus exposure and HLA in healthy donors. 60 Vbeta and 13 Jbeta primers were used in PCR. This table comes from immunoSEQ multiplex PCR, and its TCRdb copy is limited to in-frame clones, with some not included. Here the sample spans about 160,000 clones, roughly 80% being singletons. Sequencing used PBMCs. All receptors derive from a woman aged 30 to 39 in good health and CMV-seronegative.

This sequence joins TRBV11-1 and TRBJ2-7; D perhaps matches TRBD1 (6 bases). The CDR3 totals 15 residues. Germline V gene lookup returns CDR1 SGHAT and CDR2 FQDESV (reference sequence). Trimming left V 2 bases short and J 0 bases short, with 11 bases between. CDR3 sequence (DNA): TGTGCCAGCAGCTTACTGTCGGACAGCTCCTACGAGCAGTACTTC. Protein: CASSLLSDSSYEQYF.

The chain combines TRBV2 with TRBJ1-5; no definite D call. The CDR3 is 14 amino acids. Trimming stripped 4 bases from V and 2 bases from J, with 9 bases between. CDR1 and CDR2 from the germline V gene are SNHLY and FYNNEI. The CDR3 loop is CASSAGDRNQPQHF. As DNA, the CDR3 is TGTGCCAGCAGTGCGGGAGATCGCAATCAGCCCCAGCATTTT.

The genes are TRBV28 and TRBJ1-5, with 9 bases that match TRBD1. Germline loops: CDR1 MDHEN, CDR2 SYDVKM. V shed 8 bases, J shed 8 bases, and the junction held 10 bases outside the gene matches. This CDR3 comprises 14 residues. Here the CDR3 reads CASVGTGQPKPQHF. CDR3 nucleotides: TGTGCCAGCGTAGGGACAGGGCAGCCGAAGCCCCAGCATTTT.

The CDR3 DNA reads as TGTGCCAGCAGTTACTCGAACAGAAGGAACACTGAAGCTTTCTTT. Protein product: CASSYSNRRNTEAFF. V gene TRBV6-6 combines with J gene TRBJ1-1; no firm D call. Trimming took 0 bases from V and 1 from J, leaving 9 bases between them. CDR3 size: 15 residues. Germline V gene lookup returns CDR1 MNHNY and CDR2 SVGAGI (reference sequence).

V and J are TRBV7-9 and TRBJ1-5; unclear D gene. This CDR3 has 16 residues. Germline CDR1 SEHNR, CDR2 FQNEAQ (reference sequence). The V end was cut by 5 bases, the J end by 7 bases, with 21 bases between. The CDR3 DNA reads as TGTGCCAGCAGCCTCGCCCGAGGGAACTCGGGACAGCCCCAGCATTTT. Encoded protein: CASSLARGNSGQPQHF.

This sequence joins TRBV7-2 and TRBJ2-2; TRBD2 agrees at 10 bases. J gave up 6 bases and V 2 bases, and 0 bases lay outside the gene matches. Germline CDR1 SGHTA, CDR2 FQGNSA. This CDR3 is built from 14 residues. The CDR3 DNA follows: TGTGCCAGCAGCTTACTAGCGGGGGCCGGGGAGCTGTTTTTT. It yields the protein CASSLLAGAGELFF.

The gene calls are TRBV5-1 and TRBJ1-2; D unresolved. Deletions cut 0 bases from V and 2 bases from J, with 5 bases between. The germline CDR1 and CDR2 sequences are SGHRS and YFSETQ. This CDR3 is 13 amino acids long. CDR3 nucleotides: TGCGCCAGCAGCTTGGGGGAGAACTATGGCTACACCTTC. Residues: CASSLGENYGYTF.

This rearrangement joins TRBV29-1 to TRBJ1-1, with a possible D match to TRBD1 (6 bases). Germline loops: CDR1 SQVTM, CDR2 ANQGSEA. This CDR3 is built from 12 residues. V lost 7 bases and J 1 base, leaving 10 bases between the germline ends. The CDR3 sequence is CSAATGNTEAFF. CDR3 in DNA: TGCAGCGCGGCGACAGGGAACACTGAAGCTTTCTTT. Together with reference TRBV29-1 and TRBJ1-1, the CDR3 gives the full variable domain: SAVISQKPSRDICQRGTSLTIQCQVDSQVTMMFWYRQQPGQSLTLIATANQGSEATYESGFVIDKFPISRPNLTFSTLTVSNMSPEDSSIYLCSAATGNTEAFFGQGTRLTVV.

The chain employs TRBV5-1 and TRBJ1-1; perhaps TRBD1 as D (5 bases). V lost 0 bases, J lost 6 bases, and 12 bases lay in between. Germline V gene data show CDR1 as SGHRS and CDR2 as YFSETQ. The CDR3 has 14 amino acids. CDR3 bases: TGCGCCAGCAGCTTGGGCGGGGCTATCGCTGAAGCTTTCTTT. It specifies CASSLGGAIAEAFF. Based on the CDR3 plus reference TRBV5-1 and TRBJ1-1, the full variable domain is KAGVTQTPRYLIKTRGQQVTLSCSPISGHRSVSWYQQTPGQGLQFLFEYFSETQRNKGNFPGRFSGRQFSNSRSEMNVSTLELGDSALYLCASSLGGAIAEAFFGQGTRLTVV.

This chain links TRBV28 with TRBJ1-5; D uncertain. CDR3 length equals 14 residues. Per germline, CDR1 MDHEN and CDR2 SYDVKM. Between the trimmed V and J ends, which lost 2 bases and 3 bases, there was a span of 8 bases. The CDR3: CASSLSGFNQPQHF. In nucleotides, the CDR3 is TGTGCCAGCAGTTTAAGCGGATTCAATCAGCCCCAGCATTTT. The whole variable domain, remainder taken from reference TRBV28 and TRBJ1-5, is DVKVTQSSRYLVKRTGEKVFLECVQDMDHENMFWYRQDPGLGLRLIYFSYDVKMKEKGDIPEGYSVSREKKERFSLILESASTNQTSMYLCASSLSGFNQPQHFGDGTRLSIL.

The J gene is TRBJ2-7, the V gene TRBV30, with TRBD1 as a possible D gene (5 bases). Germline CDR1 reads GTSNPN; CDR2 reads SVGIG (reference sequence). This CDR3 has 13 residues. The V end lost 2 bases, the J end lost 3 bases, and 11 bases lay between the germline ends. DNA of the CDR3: TGTGCCTGGAGTAAAGGGGCCGACTACGAGCAGTACTTC. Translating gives CAWSKGADYEQYF. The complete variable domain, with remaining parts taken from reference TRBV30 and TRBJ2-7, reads SQTIHQWPATLVQPVGSPLSLECTVEGTSNPNLYWYRQAAGRGLQLLFYSVGIGQISSEVPQNLSASRPQDRQFILSSKKLLLSDSGFYLCAWSKGADYEQYFGPGTRLTVT.

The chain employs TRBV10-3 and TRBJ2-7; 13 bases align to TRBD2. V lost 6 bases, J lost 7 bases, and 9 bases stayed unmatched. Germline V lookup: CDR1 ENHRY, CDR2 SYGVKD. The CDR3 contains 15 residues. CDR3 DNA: TGTGCCATCAGCAGGACTAGCGGGGGTTCAAGGGAGCAGTACTTC. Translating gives CAISRTSGGSREQYF.

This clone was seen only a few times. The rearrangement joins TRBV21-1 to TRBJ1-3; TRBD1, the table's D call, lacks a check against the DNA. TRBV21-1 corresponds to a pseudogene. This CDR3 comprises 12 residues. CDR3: CGGQGDGNTIYF. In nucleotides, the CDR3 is TGCGGGGGACAGGGAGATGGAAACACCATATATTTT.

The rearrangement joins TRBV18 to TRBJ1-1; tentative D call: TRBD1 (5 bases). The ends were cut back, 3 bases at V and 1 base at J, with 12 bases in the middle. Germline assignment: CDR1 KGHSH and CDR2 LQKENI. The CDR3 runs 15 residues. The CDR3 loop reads CASSPTIGGNTEAFF. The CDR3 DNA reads TGTGCCAGCTCACCCACTATCGGGGGGAACACTGAAGCTTTCTTT.

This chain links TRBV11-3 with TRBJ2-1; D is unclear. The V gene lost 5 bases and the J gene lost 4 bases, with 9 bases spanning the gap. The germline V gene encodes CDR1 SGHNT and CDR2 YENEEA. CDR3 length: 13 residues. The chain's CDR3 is CASSPSSYNEQFF. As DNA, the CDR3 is TGTGCCAGCAGCCCCTCGTCTTACAATGAGCAGTTCTTC.

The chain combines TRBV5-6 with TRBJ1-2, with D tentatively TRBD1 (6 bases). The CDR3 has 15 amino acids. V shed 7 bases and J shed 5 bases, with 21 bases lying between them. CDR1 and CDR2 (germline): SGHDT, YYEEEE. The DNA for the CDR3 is TGTGCCAGCTACCTACCCGGGACAACGAATTATGGCTACACCTTC. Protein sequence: CASYLPGTTNYGYTF.

CDR3 loop: CASSSTRAGLNYGYTF. The CDR3 DNA is TGTGCCAGCAGTTCGACCCGGGCGGGTCTTAACTATGGCTACACCTTC. The chain carries TRBV11-2 and TRBJ1-2; no reliable D call. Germline assignment: CDR1 SGHAT and CDR2 FQNNGV. The CDR3 has 16 amino acids. With 6 bases removed from V and 1 base from J, the gap between germline ends came to 18 bases.

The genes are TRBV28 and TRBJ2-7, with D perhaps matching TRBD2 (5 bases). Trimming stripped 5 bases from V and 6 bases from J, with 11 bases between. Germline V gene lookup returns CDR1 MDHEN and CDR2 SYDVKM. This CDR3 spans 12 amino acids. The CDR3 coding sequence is TGTGCCAGCAGTGCGCGGGTGTCCGAGCAGTACTTC. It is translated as CASSARVSEQYF.